This T cell receptor (beta chain) was sequenced during a study of Ad26.COV2.S vaccination and SARS-CoV-2 variants. The CDR3 covers 16 residues. The germline V gene has CDR1 WSHSY and CDR2 SAAADI. J gave up 0 bases and V 5 bases, and 6 bases lay outside the gene matches. The treatment is: roughly 18 received Ad26.COV2.S at low or high dose, single or two shots; five or six received placebo; per-sample allocation not given. Vaccine and placebo recipients were sampled on day 63 after the first injection. Generated by immunoSEQ multiplex PCR, the TCRdb table keeps only in-frame clones and is missing some. The sample includes about 680,000 clones, 89% of them seen just once.

The TCR originated in a person aged 18-60 years who received the Ad26.COV2.S COVID-19 vaccine or a placebo. The input for sequencing was peripheral blood, taken in a trial of Ad26.COV2.S vaccine versus placebo. The V call is TRBV10-2, the J call TRBJ2-2; TRBD1 agrees at 7 bases. The CDR3 spells CASSFLGTANTGELFF. The CDR3 DNA sequence: TGCGCCAGCAGTTTTCTAGGGACAGCGAACACCGGGGAGCTGTTTTTT.